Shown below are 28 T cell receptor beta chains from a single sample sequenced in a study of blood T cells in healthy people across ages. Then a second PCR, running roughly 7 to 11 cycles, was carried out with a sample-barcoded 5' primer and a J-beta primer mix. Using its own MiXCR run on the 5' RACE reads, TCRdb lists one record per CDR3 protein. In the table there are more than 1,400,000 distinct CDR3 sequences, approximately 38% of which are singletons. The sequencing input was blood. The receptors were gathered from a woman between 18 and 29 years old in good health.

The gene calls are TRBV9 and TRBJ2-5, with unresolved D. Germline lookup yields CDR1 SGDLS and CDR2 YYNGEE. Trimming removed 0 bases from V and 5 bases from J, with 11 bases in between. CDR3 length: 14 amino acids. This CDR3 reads CASSVVGVGETQYF. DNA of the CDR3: TGTGCCAGCAGCGTAGTGGGCGTAGGGGAGACCCAGTACTTC.

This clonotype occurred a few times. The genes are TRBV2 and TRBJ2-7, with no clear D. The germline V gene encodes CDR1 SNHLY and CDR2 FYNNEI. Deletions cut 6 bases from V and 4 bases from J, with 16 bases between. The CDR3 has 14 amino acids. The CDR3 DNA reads TGTGCCAGCAGCCCATTTGGGTCAACTTACGAGCAGTACTTC. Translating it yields CASSPFGSTYEQYF.

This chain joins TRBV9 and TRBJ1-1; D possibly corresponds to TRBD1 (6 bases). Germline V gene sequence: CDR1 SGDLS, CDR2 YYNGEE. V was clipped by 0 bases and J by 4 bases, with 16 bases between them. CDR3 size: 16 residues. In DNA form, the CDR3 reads TGTGCCAGCAGCGTAGGGGGGACACGGGAGAGCACTGAAGCTTTCTTT. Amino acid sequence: CASSVGGTRESTEAFF. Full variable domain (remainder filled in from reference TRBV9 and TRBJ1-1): DSGVTQTPKHLITATGQRVTLRCSPRSGDLSVYWYQQSLDQGLQFLIQYYNGEERAKGNILERFSAQQFPDLHSELNLSSLELGDSALYFCASSVGGTRESTEAFFGQGTRLTVV.

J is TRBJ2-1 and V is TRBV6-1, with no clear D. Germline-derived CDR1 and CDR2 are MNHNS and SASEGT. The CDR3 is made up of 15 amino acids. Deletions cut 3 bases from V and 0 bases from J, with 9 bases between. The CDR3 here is CASSDLGDSYNEQFF. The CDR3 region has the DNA TGTGCCAGCAGTGATCTAGGCGACTCCTACAATGAGCAGTTCTTC.

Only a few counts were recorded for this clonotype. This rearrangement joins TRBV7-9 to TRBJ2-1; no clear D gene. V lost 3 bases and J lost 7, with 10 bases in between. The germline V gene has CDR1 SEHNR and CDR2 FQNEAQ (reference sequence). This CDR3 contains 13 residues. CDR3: CASSFHTVNEQFF. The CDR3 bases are TGTGCCAGCAGCTTTCATACGGTTAATGAGCAGTTCTTC.

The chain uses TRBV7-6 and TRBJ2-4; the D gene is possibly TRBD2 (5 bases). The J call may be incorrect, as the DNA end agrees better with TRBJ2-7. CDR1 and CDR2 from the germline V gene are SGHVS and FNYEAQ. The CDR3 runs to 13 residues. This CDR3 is CASSLVPGNEQYF. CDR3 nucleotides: TGTGCCAGCAGCTTAGTCCCGGGGAACGAGCAGTACTTC.

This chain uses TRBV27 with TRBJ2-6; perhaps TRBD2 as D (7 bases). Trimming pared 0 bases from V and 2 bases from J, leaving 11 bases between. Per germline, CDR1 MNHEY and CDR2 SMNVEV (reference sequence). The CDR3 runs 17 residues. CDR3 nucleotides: TGTGCCAGCAGTTTATCGGGGGGGACAACTGGGGCCAACGTCCTGACTTTC. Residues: CASSLSGGTTGANVLTF. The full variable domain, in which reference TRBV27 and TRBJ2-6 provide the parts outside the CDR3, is EAQVTQNPRYLITVTGKKLTVTCSQNMNHEYMSWYRQDPGLGLRQIYYSMNVEVTDKGDVPEGYKVSRKEKRNFPLILESPSPNQTSLYFCASSLSGGTTGANVLTFGAGSRLTVL.

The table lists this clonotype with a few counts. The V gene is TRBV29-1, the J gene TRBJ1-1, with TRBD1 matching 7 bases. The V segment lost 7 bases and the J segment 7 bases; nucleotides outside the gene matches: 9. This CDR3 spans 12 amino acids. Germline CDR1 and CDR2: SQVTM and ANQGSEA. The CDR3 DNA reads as TGCAGCGCCGACCGGGACAGCTTTGAAGCTTTCTTT. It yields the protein CSADRDSFEAFF. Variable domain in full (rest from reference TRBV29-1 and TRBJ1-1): SAVISQKPSRDICQRGTSLTIQCQVDSQVTMMFWYRQQPGQSLTLIATANQGSEATYESGFVIDKFPISRPNLTFSTLTVSNMSPEDSSIYLCSADRDSFEAFFGQGTRLTVV.

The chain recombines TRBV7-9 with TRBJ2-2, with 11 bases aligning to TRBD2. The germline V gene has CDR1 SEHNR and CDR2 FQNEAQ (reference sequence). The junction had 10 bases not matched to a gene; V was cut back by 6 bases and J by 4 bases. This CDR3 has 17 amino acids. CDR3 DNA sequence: TGTGCCAGCAGGCGGAAACTAGCGGGAGTGAGCACCGGGGAGCTGTTTTTT. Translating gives CASRRKLAGVSTGELFF.

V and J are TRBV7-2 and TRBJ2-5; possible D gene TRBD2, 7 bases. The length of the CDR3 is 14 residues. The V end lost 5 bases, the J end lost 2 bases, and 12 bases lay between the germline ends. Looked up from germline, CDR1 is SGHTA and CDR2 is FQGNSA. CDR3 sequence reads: CASSVGGAQETQYF. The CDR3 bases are TGTGCCAGCAGCGTAGGGGGGGCTCAAGAGACCCAGTACTTC.

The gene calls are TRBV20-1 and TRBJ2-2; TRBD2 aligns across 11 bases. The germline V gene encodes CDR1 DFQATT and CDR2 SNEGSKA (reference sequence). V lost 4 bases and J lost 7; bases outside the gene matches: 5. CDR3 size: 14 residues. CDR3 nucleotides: TGCAGTGCTATTAGCGGGAGGGAGTTCGGGGAGCTGTTTTTT. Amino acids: CSAISGREFGELFF.

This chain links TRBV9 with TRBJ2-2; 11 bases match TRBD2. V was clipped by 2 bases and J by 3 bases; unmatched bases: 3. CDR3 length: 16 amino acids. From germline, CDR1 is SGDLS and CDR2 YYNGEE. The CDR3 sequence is CASSVSGGADTGELFF. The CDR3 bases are TGTGCCAGCAGCGTTAGCGGGGGGGCTGACACCGGGGAGCTGTTTTTT.

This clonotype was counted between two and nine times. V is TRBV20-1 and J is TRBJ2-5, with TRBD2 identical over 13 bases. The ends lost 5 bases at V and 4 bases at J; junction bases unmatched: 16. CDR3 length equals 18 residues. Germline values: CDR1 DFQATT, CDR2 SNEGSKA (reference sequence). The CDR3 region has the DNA TGCAGTGCTCCCGGACTAGCGGGAGAGGCGTTGGTAGCAGAGACCCAGTACTTC. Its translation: CSAPGLAGEALVAETQYF.

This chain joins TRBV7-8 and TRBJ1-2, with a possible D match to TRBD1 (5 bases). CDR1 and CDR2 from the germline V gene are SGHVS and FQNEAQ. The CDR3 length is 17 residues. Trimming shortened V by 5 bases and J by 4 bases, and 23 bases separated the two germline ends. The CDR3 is CASSVPPTGGDPYGYTF. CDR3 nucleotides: TGTGCCAGCAGCGTCCCTCCTACTGGAGGGGACCCCTATGGCTACACCTTC.

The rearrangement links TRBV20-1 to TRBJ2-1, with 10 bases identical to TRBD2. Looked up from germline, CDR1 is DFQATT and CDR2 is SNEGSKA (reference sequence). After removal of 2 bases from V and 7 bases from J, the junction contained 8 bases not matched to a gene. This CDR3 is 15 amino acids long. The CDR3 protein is CSARTKREGPNEQFF. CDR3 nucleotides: TGCAGTGCTAGAACTAAGCGGGAGGGGCCTAATGAGCAGTTCTTC.

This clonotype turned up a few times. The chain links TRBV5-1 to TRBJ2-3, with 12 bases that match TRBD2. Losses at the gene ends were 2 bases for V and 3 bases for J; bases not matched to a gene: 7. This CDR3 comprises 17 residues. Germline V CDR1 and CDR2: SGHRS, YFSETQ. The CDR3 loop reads CASSLGTSGLTTDTQYF. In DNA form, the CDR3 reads TGCGCCAGCAGCTTAGGGACTAGCGGGTTGACGACAGATACGCAGTATTTT.

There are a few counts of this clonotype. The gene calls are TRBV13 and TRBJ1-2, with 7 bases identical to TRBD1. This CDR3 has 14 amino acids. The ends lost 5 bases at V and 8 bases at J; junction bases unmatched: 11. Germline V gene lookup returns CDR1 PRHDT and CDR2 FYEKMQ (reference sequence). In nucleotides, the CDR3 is TGTGCCAGCAGCCCCCGGACAGGCCGCTGGGGCTACACCTTC. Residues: CASSPRTGRWGYTF.

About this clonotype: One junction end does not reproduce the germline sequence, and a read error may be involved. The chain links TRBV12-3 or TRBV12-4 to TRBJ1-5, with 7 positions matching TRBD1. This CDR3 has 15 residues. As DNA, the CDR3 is TGTGCCGGCAGAAAGACAGGGATTCAAAATCAGCCCCAGCATTTT. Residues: CAGRKTGIQNQPQHF.

CDR3 sequence (DNA): TGTGCCAGCAGAAGACCTGGGACCCAGCGGTACGAGCAGTACTTC. This gives the protein CASRRPGTQRYEQYF. This rearrangement joins TRBV28 to TRBJ2-7, with D possibly being TRBD1 or TRBD2 (5 bases each). V lost 6 bases to trimming and J lost 4 bases, with 19 bases between them. Germline values: CDR1 MDHEN, CDR2 SYDVKM. CDR3 length equals 15 residues.

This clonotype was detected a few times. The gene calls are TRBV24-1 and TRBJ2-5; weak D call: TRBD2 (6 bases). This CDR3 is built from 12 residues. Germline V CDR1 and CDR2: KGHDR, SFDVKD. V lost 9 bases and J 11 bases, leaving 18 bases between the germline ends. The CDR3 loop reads CATAGSNNEQYF. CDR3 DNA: TGTGCCACCGCGGGGTCAAATAATGAGCAGTACTTC.

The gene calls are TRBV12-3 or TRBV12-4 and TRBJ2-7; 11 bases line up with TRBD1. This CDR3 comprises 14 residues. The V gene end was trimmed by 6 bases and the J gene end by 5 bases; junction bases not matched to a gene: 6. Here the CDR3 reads CASRRTGGADEQYF. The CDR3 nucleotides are TGTGCCAGCAGGAGGACAGGGGGCGCGGACGAGCAGTACTTC.

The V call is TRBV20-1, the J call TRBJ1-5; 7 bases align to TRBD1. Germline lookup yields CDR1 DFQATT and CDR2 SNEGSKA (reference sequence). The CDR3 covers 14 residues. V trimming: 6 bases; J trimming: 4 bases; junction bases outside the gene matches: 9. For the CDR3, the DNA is TGCAGTGCCATAACAGGGGAATGGAATCAGCCCCAGCATTTT. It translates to CSAITGEWNQPQHF.

The CDR3 region has the DNA TGTGCCAGCAGCTCCCAGGGGGCCCTCAATCAGCCCCAGCATTTT. Encoded protein: CASSSQGALNQPQHF. The chain joins TRBV7-2 to TRBJ1-5, with 8 bases identical to TRBD1. Germline CDR1 SGHTA, CDR2 FQGNSA. The CDR3 is 15 amino acids. Trimming at V came to 4 bases and at J to 3 bases, leaving 5 bases not matched to a gene.

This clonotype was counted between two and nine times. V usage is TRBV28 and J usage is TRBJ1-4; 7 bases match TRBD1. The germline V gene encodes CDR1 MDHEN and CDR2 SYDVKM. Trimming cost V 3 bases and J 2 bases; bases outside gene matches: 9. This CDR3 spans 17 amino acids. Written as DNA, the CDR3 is TGTGCCAGCAGTTTGGAGACAGGGATGGGGACTAATGAAAAACTGTTTTTT. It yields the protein CASSLETGMGTNEKLFF.

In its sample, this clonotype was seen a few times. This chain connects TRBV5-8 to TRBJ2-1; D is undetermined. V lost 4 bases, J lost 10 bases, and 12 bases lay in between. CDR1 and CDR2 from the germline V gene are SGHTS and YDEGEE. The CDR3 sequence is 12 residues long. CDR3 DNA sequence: TGTGCCAGCAGCCAGTGGGCGGTGGAGCAGTTCTTC. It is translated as CASSQWAVEQFF.

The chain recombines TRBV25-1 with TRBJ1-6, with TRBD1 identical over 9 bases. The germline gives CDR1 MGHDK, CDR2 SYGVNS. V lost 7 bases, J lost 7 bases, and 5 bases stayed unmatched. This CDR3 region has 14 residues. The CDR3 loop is CASTEGTGNSPLHF. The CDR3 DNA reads TGTGCCAGCACCGAAGGGACAGGGAATTCACCCCTCCACTTT.

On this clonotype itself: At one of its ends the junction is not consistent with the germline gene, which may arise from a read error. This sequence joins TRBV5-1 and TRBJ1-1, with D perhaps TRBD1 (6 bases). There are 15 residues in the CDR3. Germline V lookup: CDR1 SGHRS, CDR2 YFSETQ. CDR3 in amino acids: CASSLATGGNTEAFF. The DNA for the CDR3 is TGTGCCAGCAGTTTAGCGACAGGAGGAAACACTGAAGCTTTCTTT.

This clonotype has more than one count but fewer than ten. Here the CDR3 reads CASSLPRGLAGGPQETQYF. For the CDR3, the DNA is TGTGCCAGCAGCTTACCTCGGGGTCTAGCGGGGGGCCCCCAAGAGACCCAGTACTTC. The gene calls are TRBV7-2 and TRBJ2-5; 11 nucleotides agree with TRBD2. Germline V CDR1 and CDR2: SGHTA, FQGNSA. Unmatched junction bases numbered 12, after V lost 2 bases and J lost 1 base. The CDR3 spans 19 residues.